What follows are 2 T cell receptor beta chains derived from one specimen sequenced in a study of regulatory T cells in long-lasting Graves disease (dated by TCRdb to the early 2020s). The library was produced with multiplex PCR. The instrument was an Illumina HiSeq 4000. iRepertoire HTBI primers and Arm-PCR amplification of CDR3 regions were used to construct TCR beta libraries. TCRdb trimmed public reads at Q25 via fastp, called clones via MiXCR and kept in-frame beta chains. Rows with a matching CDR3 protein are joined into one entry that keeps the most common DNA and genes. The sample profile shows 350,000 to 550,000 distinct CDR3 sequences; about a sixth of them were found once. The top ten constitute under 30% of the sample. What the time point label conveys for this sample: newly diagnosed GD, antithyroid drugs for less than 3 months. RNA was extracted from PBMCs in TRIzol for both TCR sequencing and RNA sequencing.

In addition, the sample was reused for a study of T cells in Graves' hyperthyroidism and ophthalmopathy.

Sequenced material: peripheral blood mononuclear cells (PBMCs), taken at new diagnosis, from a patient treated with antithyroid drugs. These receptors came from a woman aged 18-29 years with Graves disease. Donor details come from another sample of the same person, matched by shared clones.

This clonotype was observed many times. The J gene is TRBJ2-2, the V gene TRBV28, with TRBD1 identical over 7 bases. Per the germline V gene, CDR1 is MDHEN and CDR2 is SYDVKM. J gave up 6 bases and V 1 base, and 2 bases lay outside the gene matches. The CDR3 totals 14 residues. The DNA for the CDR3 is TGTGCCAGCAGTTTATACACAGGGGCCGGGGAGCTGTTTTTT. Encoded protein: CASSLYTGAGELFF. Complete variable domain (other parts from reference TRBV28 and TRBJ2-2): DVKVTQSSRYLVKRTGEKVFLECVQDMDHENMFWYRQDPGLGLRLIYFSYDVKMKEKGDIPEGYSVSREKKERFSLILESASTNQTSMYLCASSLYTGAGELFFGEGSRLTVL.

This chain joins TRBV11-2 and TRBJ2-2, with a possible D match to TRBD2 (5 bases). Germline CDR1 is SGHAT and CDR2 is FQNNGV. The length of the CDR3 is 14 residues. Trimming cost V 1 base and J 4 bases, with 7 bases left between them. The CDR3 reads CASSLVGVTGELFF. The CDR3 coding sequence is TGTGCCAGCAGCTTAGTCGGGGTCACCGGGGAGCTGTTTTTT.